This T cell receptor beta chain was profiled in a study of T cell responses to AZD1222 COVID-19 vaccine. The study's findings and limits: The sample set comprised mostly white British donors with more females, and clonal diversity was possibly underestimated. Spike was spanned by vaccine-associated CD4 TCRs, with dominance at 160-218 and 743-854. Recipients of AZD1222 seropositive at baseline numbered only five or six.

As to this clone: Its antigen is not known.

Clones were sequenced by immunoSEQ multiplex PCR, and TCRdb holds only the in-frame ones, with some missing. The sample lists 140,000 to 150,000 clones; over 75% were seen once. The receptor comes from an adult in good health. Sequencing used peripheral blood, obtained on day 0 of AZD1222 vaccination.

The CDR3 nucleotides read TGTGCCAGCAGCTTAGCCCTAGCGGGACTGACCTACGAGCAGTACTTC. This codes for CASSLALAGLTYEQYF. The rearrangement uses TRBV7-2 and TRBJ2-7; 9 positions match TRBD2. Germline-derived CDR1 and CDR2 are SGHTA and FQGNSA. The CDR3 has 16 residues. V trimming: 0 bases; J trimming: 2 bases; junction bases outside the gene matches: 5.